Listed here are 3 T cell receptor beta chains from one sample, sequenced in a study of T cell repertoires in cytomegalovirus infection. TCRdb ran MiXCR on the reads and lists one entry per CDR3 protein. The profile covers around 540,000 distinct CDR3 sequences, with about 33% appearing a single time and about 17% taken by the ten largest. No antigen has been assigned to these receptors. The sequencing used cultured PBMCs, collected from culture after CMV antigen stimulation. The receptors were sampled from a human donor in good health (CMV status not recorded). Some clones in this sample may be carry-over from other donors' samples.

The table lists this clonotype with a few counts. This chain connects TRBV11-2 to TRBJ1-4, with D tentatively TRBD1 (5 bases). CDR1 is SGHAT and CDR2 is FQNNGV in the germline V gene. V lost 1 base and J 7 bases, leaving 13 bases between the germline ends. The CDR3 is 15 amino acids. The CDR3 protein is CASSLGGLIGEKLFF. The CDR3 DNA reads TGTGCCAGCAGCTTAGGGGGGTTAATCGGTGAAAAACTGTTTTTT. The full variable domain, its missing parts supplied by reference TRBV11-2 and TRBJ1-4, is EAGVAQSPRYKIIEKRQSVAFWCNPISGHATLYWYQQILGQGPKLLIQFQNNGVVDDSQLPKDRFSAERLKGVDSTLKIQPAKLEDSAVYLCASSLGGLIGEKLFFGSGTQLSVL.

Ten or more counts support this clonotype. This sequence joins TRBV19 and TRBJ1-2; tentative D call: TRBD1 (6 bases). The germline V gene encodes CDR1 LNHDA and CDR2 SQIVND (reference sequence). This CDR3 contains 15 residues. V lost 5 bases, J lost 0 bases, and 13 bases lay in between. In DNA, the CDR3 is TGTGCCAGTAGTCCAACGACAGGCACTAACTATGGCTACACCTTC. Translating gives CASSPTTGTNYGYTF.

The V gene is TRBV29-1, the J gene TRBJ2-7; 7 positions match TRBD2. The trim removed 1 base at V and 4 bases at J, leaving 7 bases unmatched. Germline values: CDR1 SQVTM, CDR2 ANQGSEA. The CDR3 runs to 14 residues. CDR3 region: CSVEGPGRSYEQYV. The CDR3 coding sequence is TGCAGCGTTGAAGGCCCCGGGAGGTCGTACGAGCAGTACGTC.